This T cell receptor (beta chain) was recovered during a study of T cell changes during pregnancy in multiple sclerosis. Germline assignment: CDR1 SGDLS and CDR2 YYNGEE. The CDR3 contains 14 residues. Trimming removed 1 base from V and 5 bases from J, with 13 bases in between. TCRdb's copy holds only in-frame clones and misses some; the assay was immunoSEQ multiplex PCR. The table lists more than 55,000 clones, roughly 89% of them singletons. The sample consisted of peripheral blood, taken after pregnancy. This TCR came from a female donor in good health, enrolled as a control in a pregnancy study. The chain uses TRBV9 and TRBJ2-7, with a possible D match to TRBD2 (5 bases). The DNA for the CDR3 is TGTGCCAGCAGCGTACGGGGAACGGGTGACGAGCAGTACTTC. Protein sequence: CASSVRGTGDEQYF.